This T cell receptor beta chain was sequenced in a study of cytotoxic CD8 clonotypes in ibrutinib-treated CLL. This clone was picked up a small number of times. From germline, CDR1 is SQVTM and CDR2 ANQGSEA. Trimming took 6 bases from V and 4 from J, leaving 15 bases between them. The CDR3 runs to 14 residues. The assay was immunoSEQ multiplex PCR, and TCRdb's table has in-frame clones only and misses some. The table lists some 200,000 clones, over 60% of them singletons, with around 15% in the top ten. The material was PBMCs, obtained after 24 months of ibrutinib treatment. The TCR comes from a human donor with chronic lymphocytic leukemia. The V and J genes are TRBV29-1 and TRBJ2-2, with D tentatively TRBD2 (6 bases). The CDR3 reads CSVGLGGSTGELFF. CDR3 nucleotides: TGCAGCGTGGGGCTCGGGGGAAGCACCGGGGAGCTGTTTTTT.